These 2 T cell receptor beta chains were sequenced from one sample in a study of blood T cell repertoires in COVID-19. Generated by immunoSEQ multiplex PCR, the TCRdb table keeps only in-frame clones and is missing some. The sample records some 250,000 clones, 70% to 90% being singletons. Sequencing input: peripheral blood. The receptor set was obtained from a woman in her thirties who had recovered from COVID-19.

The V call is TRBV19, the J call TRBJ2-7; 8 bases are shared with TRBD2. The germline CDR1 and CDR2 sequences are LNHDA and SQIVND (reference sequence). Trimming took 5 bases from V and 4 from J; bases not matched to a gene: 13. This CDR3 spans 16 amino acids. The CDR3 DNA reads TGTGCCAGTAGTCGGGGTTCGGCGGGGGGCCTATACGAGCAGTACTTC. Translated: CASSRGSAGGLYEQYF.

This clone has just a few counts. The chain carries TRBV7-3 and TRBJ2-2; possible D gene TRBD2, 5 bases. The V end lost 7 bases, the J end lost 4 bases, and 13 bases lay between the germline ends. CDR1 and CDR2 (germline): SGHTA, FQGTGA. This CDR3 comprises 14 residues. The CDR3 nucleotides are TGTGCCAGCAAGAGAGGGCCCCTCACCGGGGAGCTGTTTTTT. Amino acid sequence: CASKRGPLTGELFF.